The 15 T cell receptor beta chains below all came from one sample that was sequenced in a study of CD8+CD57+ T cells in acquired aplastic anemia. Using genomic DNA as the template, TCR beta VDJ and CDR3 profiling was carried out. TCRdb analysed the reads with MiXCR anew, one entry per CDR3 protein. The sample has approximately 150,000 distinct CDR3 sequences, roughly 45% seen once; the top ten hold around 3.2%. For sequencing, patients were chosen who had shown expansion of CD8+CD57+ cells by flow cytometry. The sample comprised sorted CD4+, CD8+, or CD8+CD57+ T cells (not recorded which) from PBMCs. Receptors were obtained from a human donor with aplastic anemia.

V usage is TRBV2 and J usage is TRBJ1-2, with 7 bases fitting TRBD1. Trimming at V came to 4 bases and at J to 8 bases, leaving 13 bases not matched to a gene. Germline V gives CDR1 SNHLY, CDR2 FYNNEI. This CDR3 has 15 residues. The CDR3 coding sequence is TGTGCCAGCAGTGCTACGTCGACAGGGCCCCGCGGCTACACCTTC. It codes for CASSATSTGPRGYTF.

This clonotype turned up a few times. The chain employs TRBV29-1 and TRBJ2-1; D is unclear. CDR1 and CDR2 (germline): SQVTM, ANQGSEA. The CDR3 length is 14 residues. Trimming stripped 4 bases from V and 0 bases from J, with 10 bases between. CDR3 in amino acids: CSVVGLSSYNEQFF. CDR3 coding DNA: TGCAGCGTTGTAGGTCTGAGCTCCTACAATGAGCAGTTCTTC.

This clonotype was counted many times. The chain has TRBV27 and TRBJ1-1; D unclear. The CDR3 has 14 residues. V lost 5 bases to trimming and J lost 7 bases, with 17 bases between them. Germline V gene sequence: CDR1 MNHEY, CDR2 SMNVEV (reference sequence). The CDR3 sequence: CASSHRGSRSEAFF. CDR3 nucleotides: TGTGCCAGCAGTCACCGAGGCAGCAGAAGTGAAGCTTTCTTT.

In its sample, this clonotype was seen a few times. The junction does not match germline at one end; this may be a read error. The V call is TRBV7-9, the J call TRBJ2-3; D gene uncertain. This CDR3 spans 11 amino acids. Looked up from germline, CDR1 is SEHNR and CDR2 is FQNEAQ (reference sequence). Here the CDR3 reads CACSSSDTQYF. The CDR3 DNA is TGTGCCTGCAGCTCCTCAGATACGCAGTATTTT.

This clonotype was detected ten times or more. The chain is built from TRBV4-2 and TRBJ2-1; TRBD2 matches 7 bases. This CDR3 spans 15 amino acids. CDR1 and CDR2 from the germline V gene are LGHNA and YNFKEQ. With 1 base clipped from V and 5 bases from J, the junction kept 5 bases outside the gene matches. The CDR3 is CASSQGSAGNNEQFF. The CDR3 region has the DNA TGTGCCAGCAGCCAAGGATCAGCGGGGAACAATGAGCAGTTCTTC.

The chain is built from TRBV15 and TRBJ2-3, with 7 bases aligning to TRBD1. In germline, CDR1 is LNHNV, CDR2 YYDKDF (reference sequence). The CDR3 covers 16 residues. The J segment lost 3 bases and the V segment lost 0 bases, leaving 6 bases of the junction unmatched. As DNA, the CDR3 is TGTGCCACCAGCAGAGATTTCCCAGGGGGAACAGATACGCAGTATTTT. Translation: CATSRDFPGGTDTQYF.

In its sample, this clonotype was seen many times. CDR3 residues: CSAGGRRGANTDTQYF. The CDR3 DNA is TGCAGCGCTGGCGGCCGTCGGGGGGCAAACACAGATACGCAGTATTTT. The chain has TRBV29-1 and TRBJ2-3; D is perhaps TRBD2 (7 bases). This CDR3 is built from 16 residues. From germline, CDR1 is SQVTM and CDR2 ANQGSEA. The V end was cut by 7 bases, the J end by 2 bases, with 22 bases between.

V is TRBV20-1 and J is TRBJ2-5, with 10 nucleotides matching TRBD1. V trimming: 1 base; J trimming: 6 bases; junction bases outside the gene matches: 11. Per the germline V gene, CDR1 is DFQATT and CDR2 is SNEGSKA (reference sequence). This CDR3 has 16 residues. This chain's CDR3 is CSARGSGTGVSKTQYF. For the CDR3, the DNA is TGCAGTGCTAGAGGGAGTGGGACAGGGGTGTCGAAGACCCAGTACTTC.

This clonotype appeared a few times. The rearrangement joins TRBV13 to TRBJ2-1; 13 bases map to TRBD2. Germline CDR1 and CDR2: PRHDT and FYEKMQ (reference sequence). J lost 7 bases, V lost 5 bases, and 11 bases had no gene match. The CDR3 covers 17 residues. CDR3 amino acids: CASSPGTSGTPGNEQFF. The CDR3 DNA reads as TGTGCCAGCAGCCCAGGGACTAGCGGGACCCCAGGTAATGAGCAGTTCTTC.

This clonotype was found many times. V gene TRBV11-2 combines with J gene TRBJ1-6, with D unresolved. This CDR3 contains 17 residues. V was trimmed by 2 bases and J by 5 bases, leaving 16 bases between them. Germline lookup yields CDR1 SGHAT and CDR2 FQNNGV. CDR3 region: CASSLLGGQTNNSPLHF. In nucleotides, the CDR3 is TGTGCCAGCAGCTTATTGGGTGGGCAGACAAATAATTCACCCCTCCACTTT. Filled out from reference TRBV11-2 and TRBJ1-6, the complete variable domain reads EAGVAQSPRYKIIEKRQSVAFWCNPISGHATLYWYQQILGQGPKLLIQFQNNGVVDDSQLPKDRFSAERLKGVDSTLKIQPAKLEDSAVYLCASSLLGGQTNNSPLHFGNGTRLTVT.

CDR3 DNA sequence: TGCAGCGTGTGTAGGCGTCAGCCCCAGCATTTT. Translation gives CSVCRRQPQHF. V gene TRBV29-1 combines with J gene TRBJ1-5; D is ambiguous. The CDR3 has 11 amino acids. Germline-derived CDR1 and CDR2 are SQVTM and ANQGSEA. Trimming cost V 6 bases and J 6 bases, with 9 bases left between them.

The chain carries TRBV14 and TRBJ1-2; no reliable D call. Per germline, CDR1 SGHDN and CDR2 FVKESK. This CDR3 region has 14 residues. With 2 bases removed from V and 3 bases from J, the gap between germline ends came to 10 bases. CDR3 in amino acids: CASSQRGWDYGYTF. As DNA, the CDR3 is TGTGCCAGCAGCCAACGTGGGTGGGACTATGGCTACACCTTC.

This chain connects TRBV6-2 or TRBV6-3 to TRBJ1-4, with TRBD1 identical over 8 bases. Trimming took 2 bases from V and 5 from J; bases not matched to a gene: 4. CDR1 is MNHEY, CDR2 SVGEGT, per germline. This CDR3 spans 15 amino acids. CDR3 nucleotide sequence: TGTGCCAGCAGTTACCACCGGGACAGGAATGAAAAACTGTTTTTT. This encodes CASSYHRDRNEKLFF.

This clonotype was observed many times. This chain joins TRBV15 and TRBJ2-2, with unresolved D. This CDR3 contains 12 residues. Germline values: CDR1 LNHNV, CDR2 YYDKDF (reference sequence). The CDR3 is CTRMAATGELFF. As DNA, the CDR3 is TGTACCAGGATGGCAGCCACCGGGGAGCTGTTTTTT.

The sample holds many counts of this clonotype. As DNA, the CDR3 is TGCAGTGCTAGAGAAGGGAAGGCGGGGTCTGGCTACACCTTC. Translation gives CSAREGKAGSGYTF. J is TRBJ1-2 and V is TRBV20-1; D is unresolved. V was pared by 0 bases and J by 7 bases, with 15 bases between. Germline V gene lookup returns CDR1 DFQATT and CDR2 SNEGSKA (reference sequence). CDR3 size: 14 residues.